The 17 T cell receptor beta chains listed next were all sequenced from one sample in a study of patients and donors after allogeneic stem cell transplantation. TCRdb analysed the RT-PCR reads with MiXCR anew, one entry per CDR3 protein. Found here are over 350,000 distinct CDR3 sequences, 16% of them singletons; the top ten hold less than 8%. The sequencing sample was made of blood, either unsorted or a sorted T cell fraction (not recorded which). These receptors were obtained from a human donor who was either an allogeneic HSCT recipient or a stem cell or donor lymphocyte infusion donor (not recorded which). It is not recorded whose cells these are; they may come from a transplant donor.

This clonotype was detected only a few times. The chain recombines TRBV4-3 with TRBJ2-7; 7 bases agree with TRBD1. V trimming: 3 bases; J trimming: 3 bases; junction bases outside the gene matches: 8. Germline assignment: CDR1 LGHNA and CDR2 YSLEER. The length of the CDR3 is 15 residues. As DNA, the CDR3 is TGCGCCAGCAGCCAGTATCTGGGACAGAACTACGAGCAGTACTTC. Encoded protein: CASSQYLGQNYEQYF.

This chain links TRBV7-6 with TRBJ1-1, with 9 bases fitting TRBD1. Per germline, CDR1 SGHVS and CDR2 FNYEAQ. The junction had 13 bases not matched to a gene; V was cut back by 4 bases and J by 1 base. The CDR3 totals 18 residues. The CDR3: CASSSKYMRDRANTEAFF. The CDR3, as DNA: TGTGCCAGCAGCTCCAAATATATGAGGGACAGGGCGAACACTGAAGCTTTCTTT.

V is TRBV18 and J is TRBJ1-2, with TRBD1 matching over 8 bases. CDR3 size: 12 residues. Trimming at V came to 8 bases and at J to 8 bases, leaving 7 bases not matched to a gene. CDR1 KGHSH and CDR2 LQKENI come from the germline V gene. This CDR3 reads CASAETGDGYTF. CDR3 nucleotide sequence: TGTGCCAGCGCTGAGACAGGGGACGGCTACACCTTC.

The table lists this clonotype with many counts. In nucleotides, the CDR3 is TGTGCCAGCAGTCCCTCCTTAGGGTACAATGAGCAGTTCTTC. Residues: CASSPSLGYNEQFF. V is TRBV12-3 or TRBV12-4 and J is TRBJ2-1; no clear D gene. Trimming removed 5 bases from V and 4 bases from J, with 12 bases in between. The CDR3 is 14 residues long.

This chain connects TRBV18 to TRBJ1-1; maybe TRBD1 (5 bases). The CDR3 extends over 11 amino acids. The V and J ends lost 3 bases and 9 bases respectively, with 8 bases between them. Germline V gene lookup returns CDR1 KGHSH and CDR2 LQKENI. DNA for the CDR3: TGTGCCAGCTCACCGGGGCAGAAAGCTTTCTTT. It translates to CASSPGQKAFF.

This chain joins TRBV29-1 and TRBJ2-1, with unresolved D. The germline V gene has CDR1 SQVTM and CDR2 ANQGSEA. The CDR3 consists of 12 residues. V lost 4 bases, J lost 2 bases, and 6 bases lay in between. CDR3 sequence (DNA): TGCAGCGTTGTACTCGCCTACAATGAGCAGTTCTTC. It codes for CSVVLAYNEQFF.

This sequence joins TRBV20-1 and TRBJ2-7; D gene unclear. Per germline, CDR1 DFQATT and CDR2 SNEGSKA (reference sequence). Trimming stripped 0 bases from V and 7 bases from J, with 10 bases between. This CDR3 spans 12 amino acids. CDR3 coding DNA: TGCAGTGCTAGAGACATCACCTGGGAGCAGTACTTC. This encodes CSARDITWEQYF.

The rearrangement joins TRBV4-3 to TRBJ2-2; no firm D call. V was trimmed by 0 bases and J by 8 bases, leaving 13 bases between them. The CDR3 spans 15 residues. Germline CDR1 and CDR2: LGHNA and YSLEER. The CDR3 is CASSQDSTVRGELFF. CDR3 DNA: TGCGCCAGCAGCCAAGATAGTACCGTAAGAGGGGAGCTGTTTTTT.

This clonotype was detected a few times. The chain links TRBV30 to TRBJ1-2, with a weak D call TRBD1 (5 bases). With 0 bases removed from V and 4 bases from J, the gap between germline ends came to 12 bases. From germline, CDR1 is GTSNPN and CDR2 SVGIG (reference sequence). The CDR3 runs 14 residues. CDR3 in amino acids: CAWSVKGRGYGYTF. The CDR3 DNA reads as TGTGCCTGGAGTGTCAAGGGAAGGGGCTATGGCTACACCTTC.

This clonotype was observed a few times. The CDR3 DNA reads TGTGCCAGCAGTCAAGGGACCTCACGGGGACCCTACTATGGCTACACCTTC. It yields the protein CASSQGTSRGPYYGYTF. The chain recombines TRBV6-2 or TRBV6-3 with TRBJ1-2; tentative D call: TRBD1 (5 bases). Trimming took off 5 bases at V and 3 bases at J, with 22 bases between the two ends. This CDR3 contains 17 residues. Germline V gives CDR1 MNHEY, CDR2 SVGEGT.

This clonotype was detected only a few times. This chain connects TRBV25-1 to TRBJ2-3, with TRBD2 matching over 9 bases. In germline, CDR1 is MGHDK, CDR2 SYGVNS. Germline trimming cut 3 bases from V and 2 bases from J; bases unmatched to any gene: 6. The CDR3 length is 16 residues. The chain's CDR3 is CASSDASGTYTDTQYF. CDR3 in DNA: TGTGCCAGCAGTGATGCTAGCGGGACCTACACAGATACGCAGTATTTT.

The genes are TRBV7-3 and TRBJ2-7, with a weak D call TRBD2 (7 bases). V lost 3 bases, J lost 2 bases, and 14 bases lay in between. Germline CDR1 and CDR2: SGHTA and FQGTGA. CDR3 size: 15 residues. The CDR3 nucleotides read TGTGCCAGCAGCTTGGCCGCGGGGGCCACCTACGAGCAGTACTTC. Translating it yields CASSLAAGATYEQYF.

The chain couples TRBV10-3 to TRBJ2-7; a possible D gene is TRBD1 (6 bases). Trimming left V 2 bases short and J 7 bases short, with 9 bases between. The germline V gene has CDR1 ENHRY and CDR2 SYGVKD. The CDR3 totals 12 residues. The CDR3 region has the DNA TGTGCCATCAGTGAGACCGGACAGGAGCAGTACTTC. Its translation is CAISETGQEQYF.

There are a few counts of this clonotype. The chain couples TRBV30 to TRBJ2-2; 7 bases map to TRBD2. V trimming: 0 bases; J trimming: 3 bases; junction bases outside the gene matches: 4. There are 15 residues in the CDR3. Germline loops: CDR1 GTSNPN, CDR2 SVGIG (reference sequence). The CDR3 spells CAWSVGLGDTGELFF. The CDR3 DNA is TGTGCCTGGAGTGTCGGACTAGGGGACACCGGGGAGCTGTTTTTT.

Only a few counts were recorded for this clonotype. This chain joins TRBV13 and TRBJ2-7; 8 positions agree with TRBD1. V shed 5 bases, J shed 2 bases, and the junction held 5 bases outside the gene matches. Per germline, CDR1 PRHDT and CDR2 FYEKMQ (reference sequence). This CDR3 contains 14 residues. Here the CDR3 DNA reads TGTGCCAGCAGCCGACAGGGGTTTCCCTACGAGCAGTACTTC. Translating it yields CASSRQGFPYEQYF.

This chain joins TRBV20-1 and TRBJ2-1, with 7 bases matching TRBD2. Germline assignment: CDR1 DFQATT and CDR2 SNEGSKA (reference sequence). V lost 3 bases, J lost 4 bases, and 6 bases stayed unmatched. The CDR3 is 14 residues long. DNA of the CDR3: TGCAGTGCTAGGTACGCGGGAGCTTACAATGAGCAGTTCTTC. Its translation is CSARYAGAYNEQFF.

The CDR3 bases are TGCAGTGCTGCCGACAGGGAGGTAACCGGGGAGCTGTTTTTT. Translating it yields CSAADREVTGELFF. V is TRBV20-1 and J is TRBJ2-2, with D possibly TRBD1 on 7 matching bases. The CDR3 extends over 14 amino acids. V shed 5 bases and J shed 5 bases, with 15 bases lying between them. Germline loops: CDR1 DFQATT, CDR2 SNEGSKA (reference sequence).